This T cell receptor beta chain stems from a study of cytomegalovirus exposure and HLA in healthy donors. Findings and limits, study-wide: The study flagged 150 to 200 TCR beta chains as cytomegalovirus-associated. The sole available immune exposure information was CMV serostatus.

Donors sampled were nominally healthy, though unrecorded immune exposures were likely. Points on this clone: Its specificity is unknown.

60 Vbeta and 13 Jbeta primers were used in PCR. In the authors' methods: In a later analysis, some 80 million unique TCR beta chains included roughly 11 million shared by two or more donors. Sequencing was performed with immunoSEQ multiplex PCR; in TCRdb, only in-frame clones are kept and a portion is missing. That table furnishes V, J and clone size, whereas the DNA furnished D and trimming. The sample lists 150,000 to 200,000 clones; roughly 70% were seen once. This CDR3 has 15 residues. Per the germline V gene, CDR1 is SGDLS and CDR2 is YYNGEE. Trimming left V 4 bases short and J 5 bases short, with 18 bases between.

The gene calls are TRBV9 and TRBJ2-5, with D possibly TRBD1 on 5 matching bases. The sequence came from a girl aged 5 to 17 in good health and CMV-seronegative. The sample taken for sequencing was PBMCs. CDR3 protein: CASSPQGQGSETQYF. The CDR3 bases are TGTGCCAGCAGCCCCCAGGGCCAGGGATCGGAGACCCAGTACTTC. The full variable domain, rest sourced from reference TRBV9 and TRBJ2-5, is DSGVTQTPKHLITATGQRVTLRCSPRSGDLSVYWYQQSLDQGLQFLIQYYNGEERAKGNILERFSAQQFPDLHSELNLSSLELGDSALYFCASSPQGQGSETQYFGPGTRLLVL.